The rows below give T cell receptor beta chains drawn from one sample of a study of CD8 T cells and mutated HIV epitopes. TCRdb called the single-cell sequencing reads again in MiXCR, with one record for every CDR3 protein. The sample lists about 180 distinct CDR3 sequences, around 45% occurring once. The source was CD8+ T cells sorted from blood by dual tetramer staining, collected during acute HIV infection. These TCRs come from a man younger than 35 with HIV-1 infection. Both conserved end residues are part of each CDR3. The D gene is left open where the match is weak. Clone size, where shown, is once, few, many, or a class for clones that have expanded.

size	V	J	D	length	DNA	CDR3
NA	TRBV20-1	TRBJ2-7	TRBD1	14	TGCAGTGCGGCAACAGGGGGCGGCTCCTACGAGCAGTACTTC	CSAATGGGSYEQYF
large	TRBV2	TRBJ2-7	NA	17	TGTGCCAGCAGTGAAGCGCGAGCCCCGGCGGGGCTCTACGAGCAGTACTTC	CASSEARAPAGLYEQYF
NA	TRBV4-1	TRBJ2-7	TRBD2	14	TGCACCAGCAGCACTAGCGCTGGGACCTACGAGCAGTACTTC	CTSSTSAGTYEQYF
NA	TRBV2	TRBJ1-3	NA	10	TGTGCCAGCAGGGCGGGAACCATATATTTT	CASRAGTIYF
medium-sized	TRBV6-6	TRBJ1-1	NA	16	TGTGCCAGCAGTTACCCCGCGGGACATTTGAACACTGAAGCTTTCTTT	CASSYPAGHLNTEAFF
once	TRBV27	TRBJ2-7	NA	12	TGTGCCAGCCTCTCCGGGCGCGGGGAGCAGTACTTC	CASLSGRGEQYF
NA	TRBV3-1	TRBJ2-3	NA	15	TGTGCCAGCAGCTCTCGTGCTGTGAGCACAGATACGCAGTATTTT	CASSSRAVSTDTQYF
few	TRBV4-1	TRBJ2-3	NA	11	TGCGCCAGCAGCCCTGGGGATACGCAGTATTTT	CASSPGDTQYF
NA	TRBV4-1	TRBJ2-3	TRBD2	14	TGCGCCAGCAGCCCTGGGACTAGCGGGGATACGCAGTATTTT	CASSPGTSGDTQYF
large	TRBV4-1	TRBJ2-7	TRBD2	16	TGCGCCAGCAGCCAAGAAGTGGGGGGGGGCTCCTACGAGCAGTACTTC	CASSQEVGGGSYEQYF